This T cell receptor (beta chain) is drawn from a study of blood T cells in healthy people across ages. The ends were cut back, 3 bases at V and 7 bases at J, with 15 bases in the middle. This CDR3 comprises 14 residues. Together with a sample-barcoded 5' primer, a J-beta primer mix was included in a second PCR lasting roughly 6 to 12 cycles. Each cDNA molecule received a tag from a template-switch adaptor that had 12 random nucleotides. TCRdb analysed the 5' RACE reads with MiXCR anew, one entry per CDR3 protein. This table has about 1,000,000 distinct CDR3 sequences, roughly 45% appearing once. The chain employs TRBV12-3 or TRBV12-4 and TRBJ1-2, with D tentatively TRBD1 (6 bases). The sequencing input was blood. The TCR originated in a woman aged 60-75 years in good health. The CDR3 nucleotides are TGTGCCAGCAGTTTGGGGGGCCCTGGAGGTGGCTACACCTTC. Its translation: CASSLGGPGGGYTF.